This TCR beta chain was identified in a study of blood T cell repertoires in COVID-19. TCRdb's copy holds only in-frame clones and misses some; the assay was immunoSEQ multiplex PCR. The table has fewer than 100,000 clones, roughly 84% seen once. The V end was cut by 6 bases, the J end by 2 bases, with 14 bases between. Germline CDR1 SNHLY, CDR2 FYNNEI. CDR3 size: 14 residues. The source material was peripheral blood. This TCR was sampled from a woman aged 80 or over with acute or convalescent COVID-19. The rearrangement joins TRBV2 to TRBJ2-7; D is perhaps TRBD2 (6 bases). The CDR3 DNA reads TGTGCCAGCAGCCCGTTCTCGGGGGCCTACGAGCAGTACTTC. As protein: CASSPFSGAYEQYF.